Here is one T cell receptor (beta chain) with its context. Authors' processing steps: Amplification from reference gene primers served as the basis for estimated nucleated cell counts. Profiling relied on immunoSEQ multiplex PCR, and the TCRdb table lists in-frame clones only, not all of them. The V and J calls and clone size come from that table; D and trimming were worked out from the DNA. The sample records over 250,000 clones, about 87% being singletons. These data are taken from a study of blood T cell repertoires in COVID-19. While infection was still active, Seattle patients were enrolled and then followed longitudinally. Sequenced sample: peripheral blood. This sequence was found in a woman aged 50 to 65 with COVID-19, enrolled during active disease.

DNA for the CDR3: TGTGCCAGCAGCTTAGCAGGAGGGAAGAACACCGGGGAGCTGTTTTTT. This sequence encodes CASSLAGGKNTGELFF. This sequence joins TRBV11-2 and TRBJ2-2; D might be TRBD2 (6 bases). CDR3 size: 16 residues. Germline lookup yields CDR1 SGHAT and CDR2 FQNNGV. V lost 1 base to trimming and J lost 1 base, with 10 bases between them.